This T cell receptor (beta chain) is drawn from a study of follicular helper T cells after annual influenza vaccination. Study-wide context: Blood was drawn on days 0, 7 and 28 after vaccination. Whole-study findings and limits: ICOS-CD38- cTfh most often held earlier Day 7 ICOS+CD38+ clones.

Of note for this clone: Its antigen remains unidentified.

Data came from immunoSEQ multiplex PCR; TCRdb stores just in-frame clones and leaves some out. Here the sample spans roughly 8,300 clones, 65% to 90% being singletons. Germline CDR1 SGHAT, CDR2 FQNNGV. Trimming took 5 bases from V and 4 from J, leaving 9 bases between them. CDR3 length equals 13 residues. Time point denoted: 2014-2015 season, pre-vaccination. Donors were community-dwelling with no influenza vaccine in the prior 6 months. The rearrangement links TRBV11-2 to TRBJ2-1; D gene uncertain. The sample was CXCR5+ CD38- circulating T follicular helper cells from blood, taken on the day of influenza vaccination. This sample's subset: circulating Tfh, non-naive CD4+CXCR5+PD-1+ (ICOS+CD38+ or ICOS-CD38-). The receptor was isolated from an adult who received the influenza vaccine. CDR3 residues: CASSAERYNEQFF. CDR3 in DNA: TGTGCCAGCAGCGCCGAGAGGTACAATGAGCAGTTCTTC.